This is a list of T cell receptor beta chains from one sample in a study of T cell changes during pregnancy in multiple sclerosis. The assay was immunoSEQ multiplex PCR, and TCRdb's table has in-frame clones only and misses some. Seen here are about 70,000 clones, around 90% observed once, and the top ten hold 0.29%. The material was CD4+ T cells from peripheral blood mononuclear cells, obtained after pregnancy. These receptors came from a female donor with multiple sclerosis, enrolled in a pregnancy study. Each CDR3 is given with its conserved first and last residue. The order of the fields is CDR3 protein, CDR3 DNA, clone size, J gene, V gene, D gene, CDR3 length. D genes are given only for firm matches. Only some rows state a clone size, as once, few, many or a class for expanded clones.

cdr3_aa: CASREITGGLGQPQHF
cdr3_nt: TGTGCCAGCAGGGAAATAACAGGGGGATTGGGTCAGCCCCAGCATTTT
clone_size: .
j_call: TRBJ1-5
v_call: TRBV2
d_call: TRBD1
cdr3_length: 16

cdr3_aa: CASSFRGNTEAFF
cdr3_nt: TGTGCCAGCAGTTTTCGAGGGAACACTGAAGCTTTCTTT
clone_size: many
j_call: TRBJ1-1
v_call: TRBV27
d_call: .
cdr3_length: 13

cdr3_aa: CASSLQPDRGGTDTQYF
cdr3_nt: TGCGCCAGCAGCCTCCAGCCGGACAGGGGAGGCACAGATACGCAGTATTTT
clone_size: .
j_call: TRBJ2-3
v_call: TRBV5-1
d_call: TRBD1
cdr3_length: 17

cdr3_aa: CASSTDRALNEQYF
cdr3_nt: TGCGCCAGCAGCACGGACAGGGCGCTGAACGAGCAGTACTTC
clone_size: .
j_call: TRBJ2-7
v_call: TRBV5-1
d_call: TRBD1
cdr3_length: 14

cdr3_aa: CASSLDRGSYNEQFF
cdr3_nt: TGTGCCAGCAGCTTGGACAGGGGGTCCTACAATGAGCAGTTCTTC
clone_size: once
j_call: TRBJ2-1
v_call: TRBV5-8
d_call: TRBD1
cdr3_length: 15

cdr3_aa: CASSVGTGVGQPQHF
cdr3_nt: TGTGCCAGCAGCGTTGGGACAGGGGTTGGTCAGCCCCAGCATTTT
clone_size: few
j_call: TRBJ1-5
v_call: TRBV9
d_call: TRBD1
cdr3_length: 15

cdr3_aa: CASSLRWAGRNSPLHF
cdr3_nt: TGTGCCAGCAGTTTAAGGTGGGCAGGGCGTAATTCACCCCTCCACTTT
clone_size: .
j_call: TRBJ1-6
v_call: TRBV27
d_call: .
cdr3_length: 16

cdr3_aa: CATLGSGRGEQYF
cdr3_nt: TGTGCCACCCTCGGTAGCGGGAGAGGGGAGCAGTACTTC
clone_size: once
j_call: TRBJ2-7
v_call: TRBV28
d_call: TRBD2
cdr3_length: 13

cdr3_aa: CASSLDGRNQPQHF
cdr3_nt: TGTGCCAGCAGTCTGGACGGGAGGAATCAGCCCCAGCATTTT
clone_size: once
j_call: TRBJ1-5
v_call: TRBV6-5
d_call: .
cdr3_length: 14

cdr3_aa: CASGETGSTDTQYF
cdr3_nt: TGCGCCAGCGGGGAGACAGGGAGCACAGATACGCAGTATTTT
clone_size: .
j_call: TRBJ2-3
v_call: TRBV10-1
d_call: TRBD1
cdr3_length: 14

cdr3_aa: CASSLDRNQPQHF
cdr3_nt: TGTGCCAGCAGCTTAGATCGGAATCAGCCCCAGCATTTT
clone_size: few
j_call: TRBJ1-5
v_call: TRBV11-2
d_call: .
cdr3_length: 13

cdr3_aa: CASSEQRNEKLFF
cdr3_nt: TGCGCCAGCAGTGAACAGCGGAATGAAAAACTGTTTTTT
clone_size: once
j_call: TRBJ1-4
v_call: TRBV5-1
d_call: .
cdr3_length: 13

cdr3_aa: CASSLALLAGVIDTQYF
cdr3_nt: TGCGCCAGCAGCTTGGCCCTCCTAGCGGGGGTTATAGATACGCAGTATTTT
clone_size: .
j_call: TRBJ2-3
v_call: TRBV5-1
d_call: TRBD2
cdr3_length: 17

cdr3_aa: CASSLTANQPQHF
cdr3_nt: TGTGCCAGCAGCTTAACAGCCAATCAGCCCCAGCATTTT
clone_size: .
j_call: TRBJ1-5
v_call: TRBV7-3
d_call: .
cdr3_length: 13

cdr3_aa: CASSPGDRGDGYTF
cdr3_nt: TGTGCCAGCAGCCCGGGGGACAGAGGGGATGGCTACACCTTC
clone_size: .
j_call: TRBJ1-2
v_call: TRBV21-1
d_call: .
cdr3_length: 14

cdr3_aa: CASSLGGGQPQHF
cdr3_nt: TGTGCCAGCAGCTTGGGGGGGGGCCAGCCCCAGCATTTT
clone_size: .
j_call: TRBJ1-5
v_call: TRBV5-4
d_call: .
cdr3_length: 13

cdr3_aa: CSAGLAGWFMIGTQYF
cdr3_nt: TGCAGCGCTGGACTAGCGGGGTGGTTTATGATTGGTACGCAGTATTTT
clone_size: .
j_call: TRBJ2-3
v_call: TRBV29-1
d_call: TRBD2
cdr3_length: 16

cdr3_aa: CASSQRGFTDTQYF
cdr3_nt: TGTGCCAGCAGCCAAAGGGGGTTCACAGATACGCAGTATTTT
clone_size: .
j_call: TRBJ2-3
v_call: TRBV14
d_call: .
cdr3_length: 14

cdr3_aa: CASSLRVAYTDTQYF
cdr3_nt: TGTGCCAGCAGCTTAAGAGTAGCGTACACAGATACGCAGTATTTT
clone_size: .
j_call: TRBJ2-3
v_call: TRBV7-2
d_call: .
cdr3_length: 15